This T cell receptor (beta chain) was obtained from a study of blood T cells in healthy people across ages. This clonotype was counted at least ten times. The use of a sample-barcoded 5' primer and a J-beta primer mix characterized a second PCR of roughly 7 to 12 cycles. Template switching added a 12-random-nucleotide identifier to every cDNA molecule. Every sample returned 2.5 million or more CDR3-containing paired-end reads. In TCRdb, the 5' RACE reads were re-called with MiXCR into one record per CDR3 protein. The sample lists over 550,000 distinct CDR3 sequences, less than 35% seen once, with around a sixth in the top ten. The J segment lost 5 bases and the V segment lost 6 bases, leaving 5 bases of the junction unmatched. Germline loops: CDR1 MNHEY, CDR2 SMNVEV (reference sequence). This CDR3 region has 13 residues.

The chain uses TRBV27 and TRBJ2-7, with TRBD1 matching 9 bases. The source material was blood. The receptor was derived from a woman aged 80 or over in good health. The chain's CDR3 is CASSQRTGDEQYF. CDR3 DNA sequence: TGTGCCAGCAGCCAGCGGACAGGGGACGAGCAGTACTTC.